This T cell receptor beta chain emerged from a study of OX40 agonist ivuxolimab in advanced cancers. Looking at the study overall: A partial response was reached by three patients: one with hepatocellular carcinoma and two with cutaneous melanoma.

The CDR3 has 15 residues. The V end was cut by 5 bases, the J end by 3 bases, with 15 bases between. Germline V lookup: CDR1 LNHDA, CDR2 SQIVND (reference sequence). The method was immunoSEQ multiplex PCR; TCRdb's version includes in-frame clones alone and lacks a portion of them. The table has around 60,000 clones, around nine tenths seen once; the top ten hold approximately 0.61%. The material was CD4+ or CD8+ T cells sorted from blood, obtained in a trial of the OX40 agonist ivuxolimab. The J gene is TRBJ2-3, the V gene TRBV19; no clear D. This TCR came from an adult with an advanced solid tumor such as melanoma, head and neck, liver or kidney cancer. CDR3 region: CASSPTWIRTDTQYF. Written as DNA, the CDR3 is TGTGCCAGTAGTCCTACTTGGATCCGGACAGATACGCAGTATTTT.